This T cell receptor beta chain was recovered during a study of response to subunit inactivated influenza vaccine. The study's findings and limits: That few new T cells are recruited by each seasonal influenza vaccination was the authors' suggestion.

V was cut by 4 bases and J by 0 bases, with 9 bases left in between. In germline, CDR1 is MNHEY, CDR2 SMNVEV (reference sequence). The CDR3 totals 14 residues. Only a few counts were recorded for this clonotype. No antigen is known for it. MiXCR was run by TCRdb on the RT-PCR reads, yielding one entry per CDR3 protein. The sample carries a few hundred thousand distinct CDR3 sequences, under 8.5% recorded once. Material: PBMCs from blood, obtained 23 to 25 months after vaccination. The TCR sequence derives from a man between 50 and 69 years old who received an inactivated influenza vaccine. V is TRBV27 and J is TRBJ2-5, with a weak D call TRBD1 (5 bases). The DNA of the CDR3 is TGTGCCAGCAGTTCTTGGGGCGACCAAGAGACCCAGTACTTC. Protein: CASSSWGDQETQYF.